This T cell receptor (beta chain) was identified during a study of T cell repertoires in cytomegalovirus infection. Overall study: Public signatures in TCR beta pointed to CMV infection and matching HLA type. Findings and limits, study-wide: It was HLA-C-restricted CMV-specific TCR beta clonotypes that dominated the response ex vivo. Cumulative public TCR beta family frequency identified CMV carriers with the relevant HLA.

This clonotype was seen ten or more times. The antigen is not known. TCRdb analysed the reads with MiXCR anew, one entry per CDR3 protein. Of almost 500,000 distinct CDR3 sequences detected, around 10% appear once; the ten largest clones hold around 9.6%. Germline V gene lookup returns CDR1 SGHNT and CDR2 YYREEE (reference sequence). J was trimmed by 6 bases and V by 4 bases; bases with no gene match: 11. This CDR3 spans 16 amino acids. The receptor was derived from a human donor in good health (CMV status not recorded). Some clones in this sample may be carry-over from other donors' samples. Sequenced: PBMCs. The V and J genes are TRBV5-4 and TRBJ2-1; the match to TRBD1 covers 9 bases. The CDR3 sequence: CASSLMGTGLGNEQFF. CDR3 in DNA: TGTGCCAGCAGCCTTATGGGGACAGGGCTCGGCAATGAGCAGTTCTTC.